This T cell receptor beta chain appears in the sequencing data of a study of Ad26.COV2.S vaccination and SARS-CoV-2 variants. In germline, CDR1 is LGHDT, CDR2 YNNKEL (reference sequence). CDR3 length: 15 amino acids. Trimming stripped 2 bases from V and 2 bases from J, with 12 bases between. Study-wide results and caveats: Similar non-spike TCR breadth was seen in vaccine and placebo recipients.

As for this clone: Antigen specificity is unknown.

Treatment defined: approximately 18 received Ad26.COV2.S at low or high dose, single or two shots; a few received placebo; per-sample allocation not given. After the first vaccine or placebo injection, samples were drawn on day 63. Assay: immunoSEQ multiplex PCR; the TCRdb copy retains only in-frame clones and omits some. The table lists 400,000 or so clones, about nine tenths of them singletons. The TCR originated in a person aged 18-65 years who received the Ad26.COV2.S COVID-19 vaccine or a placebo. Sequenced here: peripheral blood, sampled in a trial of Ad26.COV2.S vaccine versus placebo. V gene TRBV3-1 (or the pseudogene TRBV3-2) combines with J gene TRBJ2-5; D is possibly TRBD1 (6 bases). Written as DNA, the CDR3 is TGTGCCAGCAGCCAACCCTGGGGGCCACAAGAGACCCAGTACTTC. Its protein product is CASSQPWGPQETQYF.